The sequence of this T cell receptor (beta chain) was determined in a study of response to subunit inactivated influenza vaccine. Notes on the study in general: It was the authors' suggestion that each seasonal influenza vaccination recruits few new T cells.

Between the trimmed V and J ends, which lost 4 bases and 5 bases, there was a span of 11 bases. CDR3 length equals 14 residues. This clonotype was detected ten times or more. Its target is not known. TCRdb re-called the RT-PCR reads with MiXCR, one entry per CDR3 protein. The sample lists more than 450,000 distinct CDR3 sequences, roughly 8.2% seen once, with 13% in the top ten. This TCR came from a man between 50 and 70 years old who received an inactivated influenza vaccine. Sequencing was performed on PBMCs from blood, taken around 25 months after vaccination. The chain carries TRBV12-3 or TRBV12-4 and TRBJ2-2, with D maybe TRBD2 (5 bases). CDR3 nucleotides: TGTGCCAGCAGTTCCCCCCCGGGAACCGGGGAGCTGTTTTTT. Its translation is CASSSPPGTGELFF.